A selection of T cell receptor beta chains follows, all from one sample in a study of T cell repertoires in cytomegalovirus infection. MiXCR, run by TCRdb on the reads, gives a single entry per CDR3 protein. The table includes about 460,000 distinct CDR3 sequences, around 11% detected once. The material sequenced was PBMCs. Receptors originate from a human donor in good health (CMV status not recorded). Some clones in this sample may be carry-over from other donors' samples. Both conserved end residues are part of each CDR3. A D gene is named only where the DNA matches it firmly. The size of a clone is reported for some rows only, either as once, few or many, or as a class for expanded clones.

D	V	J	size	CDR3	DNA
TRBD2	TRBV5-8	TRBJ2-2	few	CASSPGLASNTGELFF	TGTGCCAGCAGCCCGGGACTAGCGTCGAACACCGGGGAGCTGTTTTTT
TRBD1	TRBV6-1	TRBJ1-2	many	CAAATGSYGYTF	TGTGCCGCAGCGACAGGGTCCTATGGCTACACCTTC
TRBD2	TRBV24-1	TRBJ2-2	many	CATSDSRQGLAGDTGELFF	TGTGCCACCAGTGATTCGAGACAGGGATTAGCGGGAGACACCGGGGAGCTGTTTTTT
.	TRBV19	TRBJ1-3	many	CASSMSGPPDNTIYF	TGTGCCAGTAGTATGTCGGGACCCCCGGATAACACCATATATTTT
.	TRBV9	TRBJ2-6	few	CASSVAHGPAGANVLTF	TGTGCCAGCAGCGTAGCTCACGGCCCAGCCGGGGCCAACGTCCTGACTTTC
TRBD1	TRBV12-3/TRBV12-4	TRBJ2-7	.	CASSYGQGGLYEQYF	TGTGCCAGCAGCTACGGACAGGGAGGCCTCTACGAGCAGTACTTC
TRBD1	TRBV20-1	TRBJ1-5	few	CSARKDRGQPQHF	TGCAGTGCTAGAAAGGACAGGGGTCAGCCCCAGCATTTT
.	TRBV19	TRBJ2-1	many	CASSEAGTGPYNEQFF	TGTGCCAGTAGTGAAGCCGGGACTGGCCCCTACAATGAGCAGTTCTTC
TRBD1	TRBV12-3/TRBV12-4	TRBJ1-3	.	CASIQGTGNTIYF	TGTGCCAGCATACAGGGGACTGGAAACACCATATATTTT
TRBD2	TRBV20-1	TRBJ2-7	few	CSARPGLATGEQYF	TGCAGTGCTAGGCCGGGACTAGCGACGGGGGAGCAGTACTTC
.	TRBV7-3	TRBJ2-3	.	CASSSTGTDRQYF	TGTGCCAGCAGTTCTACGGGCACAGATAGGCAGTATTTT
TRBD1	TRBV19	TRBJ1-1	.	CAIGDRANTEAFF	TGTGCCATTGGGGACAGGGCGAACACTGAAGCTTTCTTT
TRBD1	TRBV10-1	TRBJ2-1	few	CASSDRGGEQFF	TGCGCCAGCAGCGACAGGGGCGGTGAGCAGTTCTTC
TRBD1	TRBV7-2	TRBJ1-6	.	CASSIGQGYRSPLHF	TGTGCCAGCAGCATAGGACAGGGCTATCGTTCACCCCTCCACTTT
.	TRBV7-6	TRBJ2-1	many	CASSLFGGDYNEQFF	TGTGCCAGCAGCTTATTCGGCGGGGACTACAATGAGCAGTTCTTC
.	TRBV2	TRBJ2-3	few	CASSESSSDTQYF	TGTGCCAGCAGTGAATCTAGCAGCGATACGCAGTATTTT